This T cell receptor beta chain was sequenced during a study of cytomegalovirus exposure and HLA in healthy donors (dated by TCRdb to about 2017). With respect to the entire study: In an earlier analysis of under 750 of the donors, approximately 300 Gb of sequence data and 90 million to 130 million unique TCR beta sequences from about 179 million T cells were reported. The T cell repertoires of under 700 subjects were profiled by immunosequencing and related to cytomegalovirus serostatus. The later analysis used no new phenotypic data to find candidate immune exposures, relying instead on TCR beta sequences and their occurrence across donors. A later genetic analysis used genome-wide SNP genotypes for about three fifths of the roughly 700 donors, treating that subset as a discovery cohort. An early release covering roughly 640 HLA-typed donors comprised about 320 gigabases of sequencing data and tens of millions of unique TCR sequences. A later analysis re-examined previously published TCR beta repertoires from several hundred donors and added high-resolution HLA genotyping to investigate patterns of TCR occurrence. An earlier analysis of some 500 of the donors applied high-throughput TCR beta sequencing to assess whether each TCR beta V gene segment acted as functional or pseudogenic. The study aimed to test whether cataloging public T cell receptors could reveal signatures of past pathogen exposure. A separate validation cohort of about 110 different subjects was used in addition to the roughly 720-subject first cohort. Several DR-DQ haplotypes were treated as single units for association and clustering because of strong linkage in the cohort. Both class I and class II loci were covered by HLA typing, at four-digit resolution. Donor age, sex, ethnicity and CMV serostatus were collected together with the repertoire data. High-throughput TCR immunosequencing, statistical association of individual TCRs with disease status, and machine learning were combined to predict cytomegalovirus infection status. The number of donors typed differed by locus, with about 629-630 for A, B, C, DRB1 and DQB1, roughly 550 for DQA1, over 600 for DPA1, and some 440 for DPB1. Among 300 to 500 genotyped donors of the cohort, an average of around 240,000 unique TCR beta nucleotide sequences was sequenced per donor, of which 15% to 20% were non-productive. Of the roughly 430 genotyped donors, over 65% fell in the genetic ancestry cluster associated with self-reported Caucasian donors. All discovery cohort repertoires had been generated using a single sequencing platform.

Library method: the immunoSEQ multiplex PCR assay. A mixture of 60 forward primers for TCR Vbeta segments and 13 reverse primers for TCR Jbeta segments was used in the multiplex PCR. Amplification of the CDR3 region of rearranged TCR beta genes was performed with a multiplex PCR assay on genomic DNA. On the Illumina HiSeq System, the amplified TCR beta libraries were sequenced as 87-base-pair reads. The study's own analysis went as follows. In a later analysis, some 80 million unique TCR beta chains were counted across the approximately 640 repertoires, and approximately 11 million of these chains were shared by at least two donors. To remove PCR and sequencing errors, raw reads were error-corrected and collapsed into unique sequences using a nearest-neighbor algorithm that merged closely related sequences. Alignment of CDR3 sequences to IMGT reference sequences was used to assign V, D and J gene segments. For a sequence to be retained, at least a six-nucleotide match to both a V gene segment and a J gene segment was required. A rearrangement was called productive if the CDR3 had no stop codons and remained in frame with V and J, and every other rearrangement was called non-productive. CDR3 was defined according to IMGT convention as the region running from the second conserved V-encoded cysteine to the conserved J-encoded phenylalanine. In an earlier analysis of roughly 580 of the donors, sequences lacking an unambiguous match to a single V gene segment were excluded. An earlier analysis of approximately 590 of the donors called V segments functional above 56.7% productive rearrangements and segregating when the between-donor standard deviation exceeded 5%. To diagnose cytomegalovirus status from the catalog of TCR beta chain sequences, a statistical classification framework was built. V and J gene assignment, in a later analysis, came from comparing TCR nucleotide sequences with IMGT/GENE-DB human TR gene sequences. The TCRdist pipeline was used in a later analysis to assign CDR3 sequences and most-parsimonious VDJ recombination scenarios. In a later analysis, every TCR beta chain was defined by the combination of its CDR3 amino acid sequence and its V-gene family, and reads without a unique V-gene family were dropped. As a way to deal with suspected cross-contamination and a sequencing artifact, a later analysis dropped under 600 nucleotide sequences that were highly shared and had low generation probability. In a later analysis, a clonal expansion index for each public chain was calculated from normalized within-repertoire ranks of inferred template counts. Generation probabilities in a later analysis came from a VDJ recombination model fitted to out-of-frame rearrangements, and those results were checked against IGoR. In a later analysis, hypergeometric tests were used to score TCR-TCR, TCR-HLA and TCR-CMV co-occurrence, with a repertoire-size bias correction applied to TCR pairs. A later analysis estimated false discovery rates by permuting HLA or CMV assignments 20 times. In a later analysis, co-occurring TCRs were grouped using DBSCAN, with TCRdist sequence similarity added in when clustering inside HLA-allele-positive subsets. Repertoires with fewer than 30,000 or more than 120,000 public chains were left out of co-occurrence clustering, as were four to six repertoires with anomalous nucleotide sharing. Sourced from immuneACCESS, this table was stored by TCRdb with only in-frame sequences that have V and J called. A share of the clones is absent; for the studies checked, an unresolved V gene accounts for under half, and the remainder has no known explanation. V, J and clone size reflect that table, while D and trimming were determined from the DNA. The sample records 160,000 or so clones, 77% of which are singletons. The ten largest clones capture around 1.5% of the sample.

For this clone: Its antigen remains unidentified. No qualities accompany the bases; no much larger clone lies one base away.

The CDR3 has 14 amino acids, counting the end cysteine and phenylalanine. The DNA shown is the 42-base CDR3, in frame from base 1. V has 0 bases trimmed and J has 2 bases trimmed; junction bases matching no gene number 0. For CDR1 and CDR2, the germline V gene lists KGHSH and LQKENI. What the authors observed across the whole study: An association between a missense DCLRE1C variant and V-gene and J-gene trimming of TCR beta chains was found in a later genetic analysis and replicated in an independent cohort. While some public TCRs were present in many individuals, most TCR sequences turned up only very rarely across donors. In the study, some 160 TCR beta chains were listed as associated with cytomegalovirus. According to a later analysis, parvovirus B19, influenza, CMV and Epstein-Barr virus appeared linked to several top co-occurrence clusters. CMV serostatus was the only immune exposure information available for the cohort. Linkage disequilibrium might explain the correlated functional status among segregating V segments, but an unknown experimental factor could not be excluded. An earlier analysis of approximately 570 of the donors showed that most TCR beta V segments appeared in productive rearrangements either about 87% or about 30% of the time, which broadly matched IMGT annotations. Some IMGT-functional V segments, including TRBV6-2 and TRBV6-3, could not be told apart with the 87-base-pair reads, so those segments were excluded. A further reported finding was that TCR beta sequences accurately predicted the HLA-A and HLA-B alleles for most subjects in the first cohort. Specific HLA alleles were associated with 16,951 TCR beta sequences at a false discovery rate of 0.05 in a later analysis. This cohort had only TCR beta chains sequenced, and the lack of alpha or paired-chain data limited which features could be detected. Because HLA typing was missing for some donors at each locus, association tests included only the typed subset. Strong co-occurrence of HLA alleles, especially DR and DQ, made assigning TCR associations to individual alleles difficult. Because counts were too low, roughly 16 rarely observed V segments, including chromosome 9 orphons, were excluded from the earlier analysis of some 540 of the donors. Cytomegalovirus status was reported to be diagnosed by the classifier with high specificity and sensitivity in both the original and validation cohorts. The presence/absence analyses assumed that sequencing depth was roughly uniform across donors, and that assumption may not be true. According to the authors, the approach could potentially be generalized to other disease states and immunological phenotypes. According to a later analysis, TCR association rates differed among HLA loci, with DRB1 alleles showing the most associated TCRs and HLA-C alleles showing the fewest. Most CMV-associated TCR beta chains appeared to be HLA-restricted in a later analysis, and the HLA associations seemed to be driven largely by CMV exposure. In vitro tests confirmed that a few of the cytomegalovirus-associated TCR beta chains recognize cytomegalovirus antigens. According to a later genetic analysis, donors in an Asian-associated ancestry cluster had fewer N-insertions in productive TCRs than the approximately 650-donor mean. The sequencing pipeline was judged likely to have produced a cluster of highly shared sequence variants as a technical artifact. In a later analysis, HLA-associated TCR beta chains were found to be more clonally expanded and to have lower generation probabilities than equally common non-associated chains.

The cohort consisted of some 670 healthy bone marrow donors. At the time of sampling, all cohort members were nominally healthy, though unrecorded immune exposures were likely present. The donor was CMV seronegative and belonged to the group of approximately 320 seronegative cohort members. Every donor gave a peripheral blood sample, and the peripheral blood mononuclear cells from that sample were used for TCR beta sequencing. The Qiagen DNeasy Blood Extraction Kit was used to extract genomic DNA from the blood cell samples. The clonotype was recovered from a woman in her 30s in good health and CMV-seronegative. Recombination linked TRBV18 to TRBJ2-5; 7 bases in the middle match TRBD1. Sequenced input: PBMCs. The DNA sequence is TGTGCCAGCTCACCACCACAGGGGCAAGAGACCCAGTACTTC. Its translation reads: CASSPPQGQETQYF.